What follows are 25 T cell receptor beta chains derived from one specimen sequenced in a study of patients and donors after allogeneic stem cell transplantation (dated by TCRdb to 2020 to 2022). The method was RT-PCR. Sequencing used a NextSeq 550. TCRdb itself trimmed the public reads at Q25 with fastp, ran MiXCR and retained productive beta chains. Every distinct CDR3 protein forms one entry, paired with its most common genes and DNA. This sample comprises about 31,000 distinct CDR3 sequences, approximately 6.3% of them detected only once. The ten largest clones represent about 35% of the sample. Sequenced sample: blood, either unsorted or a sorted T cell fraction (not recorded which). These receptors originate from a human donor who was either an allogeneic HSCT recipient or a stem cell or donor lymphocyte infusion donor (not recorded which). It is not recorded whose cells these are; they may come from a transplant donor.

The table lists this clonotype with many counts. The V and J genes are TRBV27 and TRBJ2-7; tentative D call: TRBD2 (6 bases). Trimming removed 0 bases from V and 0 bases from J, with 15 bases in between. The CDR3 loop spans 17 amino acids. Germline V lookup: CDR1 MNHEY, CDR2 SMNVEV (reference sequence). CDR3 in DNA: TGTGCCAGCAGTTTATCCTCCTCTAGCGCAAGCTCCTACGAGCAGTACTTC. Its translation: CASSLSSSSASSYEQYF.

The rearrangement uses TRBV7-9 and TRBJ1-6; a weak D match, TRBD1 (5 bases). Trimming removed 5 bases from V and 7 bases from J, with 15 bases in between. Germline-derived CDR1 and CDR2 are SEHNR and FQNEAQ (reference sequence). There are 15 residues in the CDR3. The CDR3 nucleotides read TGTGCCAGCAGCGGCAGGGACGGCAAAAATTCACCCCTCCACTTT. This encodes CASSGRDGKNSPLHF. Filled out from reference TRBV7-9 and TRBJ1-6, the complete variable domain reads DTGVSQNPRHKITKRGQNVTFRCDPISEHNRLYWYRQTLGQGPEFLTYFQNEAQLEKSRLLSDRFSAERPKGSFSTLEIQRTEQGDSAMYLCASSGRDGKNSPLHFGNGTRLTVT.

This chain links TRBV27 with TRBJ2-2; TRBD2 is a possible D gene (6 bases). Germline lookup yields CDR1 MNHEY and CDR2 SMNVEV (reference sequence). The CDR3 has 14 residues. Trimming took off 3 bases at V and 6 bases at J, with 11 bases between the two ends. This chain's CDR3 is CASSLGTAPGELFF. Written as DNA, the CDR3 is TGTGCCAGCAGTTTGGGGACTGCCCCCGGGGAGCTGTTTTTT.

The chain recombines TRBV2 with TRBJ2-5; the match to TRBD2 covers 9 bases. V lost 3 bases, J lost 5 bases, and 7 bases stayed unmatched. The V gene's germline CDR1 is SNHLY and CDR2 FYNNEI. The CDR3 is made up of 15 amino acids. CDR3 in amino acids: CASSDLAGVVETQYF. CDR3 sequence (DNA): TGTGCCAGCAGTGACTTAGCGGGAGTGGTGGAGACCCAGTACTTC.

This clonotype was counted ten times or more. The chain carries TRBV24-1 and TRBJ1-2, with D hard to call. The germline CDR1 and CDR2 sequences are KGHDR and SFDVKD. The CDR3 length is 15 residues. V was trimmed by 4 bases and J by 4 bases, leaving 15 bases between them. CDR3 protein: CATSERTGWGYGYTF. As DNA, the CDR3 is TGTGCCACCAGTGAACGGACTGGATGGGGCTATGGCTACACCTTC.

This clonotype was recorded many times. The chain joins TRBV9 to TRBJ2-7, with 10 nucleotides matching TRBD2. Germline CDR1 is SGDLS and CDR2 is YYNGEE. The junction had 10 bases not matched to a gene; V was cut back by 4 bases and J by 6 bases. The CDR3 totals 15 residues. The CDR3 loop reads CASSPLAGLASEQYF. The CDR3 DNA is TGTGCCAGCAGCCCCCTAGCGGGACTAGCGAGCGAGCAGTACTTC.

In its sample, this clonotype was seen many times. The V gene is TRBV6-6, the J gene TRBJ2-3; D might be TRBD2 (6 bases). The CDR3 has 13 residues. V lost 8 bases and J 0 bases, leaving 9 bases between the germline ends. CDR1 is MNHNY, CDR2 SVGAGI, per germline (reference sequence). Written as DNA, the CDR3 is TGTGCCAGCGCGGGGTCTAGCACAGATACGCAGTATTTT. Translation: CASAGSSTDTQYF.

The chain is built from TRBV4-1 and TRBJ2-7; D call uncertain. Trimming left V 0 bases short and J 3 bases short, with 12 bases between. The germline gives CDR1 MGHRA, CDR2 YSYEKL. The CDR3 sequence is 15 residues long. The CDR3 bases are TGCGCCAGCAGCCAAGATCCTGCCAGGTTCTACGAGCAGTACTTC. Its translation is CASSQDPARFYEQYF.

The chain has TRBV18 and TRBJ2-7; possibly TRBD1 or TRBD2 for D (5 bases each). This CDR3 spans 14 amino acids. The V gene's germline CDR1 is KGHSH and CDR2 LQKENI. V was trimmed by 0 bases and J by 2 bases, leaving 8 bases between them. The CDR3 loop is CASSPPGTTYEQYF. CDR3 in DNA: TGTGCCAGCTCACCACCCGGGACCACCTACGAGCAGTACTTC.

Regarding this clonotype: This may stem from a read error, because a much larger clone lies one nucleotide away. The J gene is TRBJ2-5, the V gene TRBV25-1, with 7 bases matching TRBD1. The length of the CDR3 is 17 residues. Germline CDR1 is MGHDK and CDR2 is SYGVNS. V lost 1 base and J lost 1; bases outside the gene matches: 9. In DNA, the CDR3 is TGTGCCAGCAGTGAATTTCTCGGGACAGTGTGCCAAGAGACCCAGTACTTC. It encodes CASSEFLGTVCQETQYF. Full variable domain (rest looked up from reference TRBV25-1 and TRBJ2-5): EADIYQTPRYLVIGTGKKITLECSQTMGHDKMYWYQQDPGMELHLIHYSYGVNSTEKGDLSSESTVSRIRTEHFPLTLESARPSHTSQYLCASSEFLGTVCQETQYFGPGTRLLVL.

This clonotype was seen at least ten times. The chain employs TRBV4-1 and TRBJ1-1; D uncertain. Germline CDR1 MGHRA, CDR2 YSYEKL. This CDR3 has 14 amino acids. The ends were cut back, 0 bases at V and 1 base at J, with 6 bases in the middle. CDR3 sequence: CASSQDTANTEAFF. The DNA for the CDR3 is TGCGCCAGCAGCCAAGACACAGCGAACACTGAAGCTTTCTTT.

This chain uses TRBV4-1 with TRBJ2-2, with 13 positions matching TRBD2. Trimming cost V 2 bases and J 5 bases; bases outside gene matches: 2. CDR1 is MGHRA and CDR2 is YSYEKL in the germline V gene. The CDR3 contains 16 residues. The DNA of the CDR3 is TGCGCCAGCAGCCAAAGGACTAGCGGGAGAACCGGGGAGCTGTTTTTT. Its protein product is CASSQRTSGRTGELFF.

This clonotype was counted ten times or more. The genes are TRBV12-5 and TRBJ1-1; tentative D call: TRBD1 (5 bases). Trimming removed 4 bases at V and 1 base at J, with 19 bases between. Germline V gene sequence: CDR1 LGHNT, CDR2 FRNRAP. The CDR3 is 17 amino acids. For the CDR3, the DNA is TGTGCTAGTGGTTCAAGGGTTGGTGACAGTCCGAACACTGAAGCTTTCTTT. It is translated as CASGSRVGDSPNTEAFF. The whole variable domain, filled in from reference TRBV12-5 and TRBJ1-1, reads DARVTQTPRHKVTEMGQEVTMRCQPILGHNTVFWYRQTMMQGLELLAYFRNRAPLDDSGMPKDRFSAEMPDATLATLKIQPSEPRDSAVYFCASGSRVGDSPNTEAFFGQGTRLTVV.

This clonotype is classed as medium-sized (0.01 to 0.1%). The chain links TRBV7-8 to TRBJ2-1, with D uncertain. Germline values: CDR1 SGHVS, CDR2 FQNEAQ. Trimming pared 5 bases from V and 0 bases from J, leaving 11 bases between. This CDR3 spans 15 amino acids. The CDR3 nucleotides read TGTGCCAGCAGCCAATCTTCTAGCTCCTACAATGAGCAGTTCTTC. Its translation is CASSQSSSSYNEQFF.

The chain uses TRBV28 and TRBJ2-7, with D hard to call. Deletions cut 1 base from V and 4 bases from J, with 11 bases between. Germline loops: CDR1 MDHEN, CDR2 SYDVKM. This CDR3 has 14 residues. DNA of the CDR3: TGTGCCAGCAGTTTATTGGGGTTGAGTTACGAGCAGTACTTC. Amino acid sequence: CASSLLGLSYEQYF.

This clonotype was seen ten or more times. The chain links TRBV7-6 to TRBJ1-6, with D perhaps TRBD1 (5 bases). This CDR3 spans 15 amino acids. The V end was cut by 0 bases, the J end by 13 bases, with 16 bases between. The germline CDR1 and CDR2 sequences are SGHVS and FNYEAQ. CDR3 amino acids: CASSLARGPTPPLHF. CDR3 sequence (DNA): TGTGCCAGCAGCTTAGCGCGGGGCCCTACACCCCCCCTCCACTTT.

This clonotype was found many times. The rearrangement uses TRBV7-9 and TRBJ1-1; D is uncertain. Trimming cost V 10 bases and J 2 bases, with 14 bases left between them. The CDR3 extends over 13 amino acids. Germline V gene lookup returns CDR1 SEHNR and CDR2 FQNEAQ (reference sequence). CDR3 nucleotides: TGTGCCACCTTCGCGGGAGGAAACACTGAAGCTTTCTTT. It encodes CATFAGGNTEAFF.

The genes are TRBV12-5 and TRBJ2-1; 12 positions match TRBD2. V dropped 0 bases and J dropped 8; count of bases not matched to a gene: 5. The CDR3 is made up of 16 amino acids. Germline values: CDR1 LGHNT, CDR2 FRNRAP. CDR3 DNA sequence: TGTGCTAGTGGTTTGGTGACTAGCGGGAGAGTCTATGAGCAGTTCTTC. Its translation is CASGLVTSGRVYEQFF.

This clonotype has only a few counts. The chain combines TRBV28 with TRBJ2-7; possible D gene TRBD1, 5 bases. Germline CDR1 reads MDHEN; CDR2 reads SYDVKM. V was shortened by 5 bases and J by 2 bases, with 13 bases between the two germline ends. This CDR3 spans 14 amino acids. CDR3: CASSPPWGTYEQYF. CDR3 coding DNA: TGTGCCAGCAGTCCGCCCTGGGGCACCTACGAGCAGTACTTC.

A note on this clonotype: At one end, the junction sequence differs from germline, possibly due to a read error. The rearrangement links TRBV27 to TRBJ2-1; TRBD2 aligns across 7 bases. Germline values: CDR1 MNHEY, CDR2 SMNVEV (reference sequence). The CDR3 has 16 amino acids. The CDR3 protein is CASSQTQGLKEDELFF. In DNA form, the CDR3 reads TGTGCCAGCAGCCAAACCCAGGGACTAAAAGAGGATGAGCTGTTCTTC.

This rearrangement joins TRBV25-1 to TRBJ2-6, with 10 nucleotides matching TRBD1. This CDR3 has 19 residues. From germline, CDR1 is MGHDK and CDR2 SYGVNS. With V trimmed by 4 bases and J by 0 bases, 9 bases remained unmatched. CDR3 loop: CASSATWGQGISGANVLTF. The CDR3 coding sequence is TGTGCCAGCAGTGCGACTTGGGGACAGGGGATCTCTGGGGCCAACGTCCTGACTTTC.

Many counts were recorded for this clonotype. The rearrangement links TRBV9 to TRBJ1-5, with 7 bases identical to TRBD1. This CDR3 is 13 amino acids long. V shed 5 bases, J shed 4 bases, and the junction held 3 bases outside the gene matches. Germline V gene lookup returns CDR1 SGDLS and CDR2 YYNGEE. CDR3 region: CASSEQGNQPQHF. Written as DNA, the CDR3 is TGTGCCAGCAGTGAACAGGGGAATCAGCCCCAGCATTTT.

This clonotype was counted at least ten times. The chain is built from TRBV10-3 and TRBJ2-4; D may correspond to TRBD1 or TRBD2 (5 bases each). This CDR3 region has 16 residues. V lost 0 bases to trimming and J lost 6 bases, with 15 bases between them. Germline assignment: CDR1 ENHRY and CDR2 SYGVKD. The CDR3 region has the DNA TGTGCCATCAGTGAGTCGACCCCGGGGCGCACAAACATTCAGTACTTC. This codes for CAISESTPGRTNIQYF.

This clonotype was found a few times. The rearrangement joins TRBV20-1 to TRBJ2-7, with 7 bases lining up with TRBD1. With V trimmed by 4 bases and J by 2 bases, 2 bases remained unmatched. The germline V gene has CDR1 DFQATT and CDR2 SNEGSKA (reference sequence). The CDR3 is made up of 12 amino acids. CDR3: CSATGQAYEQYF. CDR3 nucleotides: TGCAGTGCTACTGGACAGGCCTACGAGCAGTACTTC.

This clonotype was seen many times. The chain links TRBV28 to TRBJ1-6, with D possibly TRBD1 on 6 matching bases. The CDR3 is 13 amino acids. Germline CDR1 MDHEN, CDR2 SYDVKM. Trimming removed 4 bases at V and 8 bases at J, with 9 bases between. CDR3 DNA sequence: TGTGCCAGCAGTTCAGGGGCGGATTCACCCCTCCACTTT. It is translated as CASSSGADSPLHF.